These 17 T cell receptor beta chains share one sample of origin, sequenced in a study of shared clonotypes between healthy human individuals. The table came from immunoSEQ multiplex PCR; TCRdb's copy has only in-frame clones and leaves some out. The table shows approximately 500,000 clones, with almost 97% occurring only once. Sequences were obtained from naive CD4+ T cells sorted from blood. Subset here: CD45RA+ positively selected. The receptors were sampled from a woman aged 25-40 years in good health.

The chain carries TRBV11-2 and TRBJ1-2; D might be TRBD1 (5 bases). CDR3 length: 15 amino acids. Looked up from germline, CDR1 is SGHAT and CDR2 is FQNNGV. V dropped 0 bases and J dropped 0 bases, with 8 bases sitting between them. DNA of the CDR3: TGTGCCAGCAGCTTAGATTCAGGGACTAACTATGGCTACACCTTC. This sequence encodes CASSLDSGTNYGYTF.

This chain links TRBV23-1 with TRBJ2-3; TRBD2 matches at 10 bases. TRBV23-1 is flagged as an ORF with uncertain function. The V gene end was trimmed by 2 bases and the J gene end by 6 bases; junction bases not matched to a gene: 2. This CDR3 comprises 14 residues. The CDR3 loop is CASSQTSGNDTQYF. The DNA of the CDR3 is TGCGCCAGCAGTCAAACTAGCGGGAATGATACGCAGTATTTT.

J is TRBJ2-7 and V is TRBV7-2; 12 positions match TRBD2. Trimming cost V 1 base and J 4 bases; bases outside gene matches: 5. The germline gives CDR1 SGHTA, CDR2 FQGNSA. This CDR3 region has 16 residues. The DNA of the CDR3 is TGTGCCAGCAGCTTAGGGACTAGCGGGACTCTTTACGAGCAGTACTTC. It encodes CASSLGTSGTLYEQYF.

The V call is TRBV7-9, the J call TRBJ2-2, with unresolved D. CDR3 length: 12 residues. Germline assignment: CDR1 SEHNR and CDR2 FQNEAQ (reference sequence). The V end lost 5 bases, the J end lost 2 bases, and 3 bases lay between the germline ends. The CDR3 reads CASSRNTGELFF. CDR3 DNA sequence: TGTGCCAGCAGCAGAAACACCGGGGAGCTGTTTTTT.

The chain employs TRBV2 and TRBJ2-5; 10 nucleotides align to TRBD1. CDR1 and CDR2 from the germline V gene are SNHLY and FYNNEI. The CDR3 length is 15 residues. With 6 bases clipped from V and 5 bases from J, the junction kept 9 bases outside the gene matches. The CDR3 sequence is CASSTGQGVWETQYF. In nucleotides, the CDR3 is TGTGCCAGCAGCACCGGACAGGGGGTATGGGAGACCCAGTACTTC.

This clone has only a few counts. V gene TRBV10-1 combines with J gene TRBJ2-7, with 7 bases that match TRBD2. Germline V gives CDR1 WNHNN, CDR2 SYGVQD (reference sequence). The CDR3 has 11 residues. V was pared by 11 bases and J by 3 bases, with 4 bases of the junction left unmatched. As DNA, the CDR3 is TGCGCCCCTTTAGCGGGCTACGAGCAGTACTTC. Encoded protein: CAPLAGYEQYF.

The rearrangement joins TRBV10-3 to TRBJ2-2; TRBD1 or TRBD2 may be the D gene (5 bases each). V was pared by 6 bases and J by 5 bases, with 16 bases between. CDR3 length: 15 amino acids. Germline V gene sequence: CDR1 ENHRY, CDR2 SYGVKD. CDR3 sequence: CAIRREDWGTGELFF. The CDR3 DNA is TGTGCCATCAGGAGGGAAGATTGGGGGACCGGGGAGCTGTTTTTT.

This clone was seen just once. This chain joins TRBV4-1 and TRBJ2-1; 11 nucleotides match TRBD2. V lost 4 bases to trimming and J lost 5 bases; unmatched junction nucleotides: 13. The germline gives CDR1 MGHRA, CDR2 YSYEKL. There are 18 residues in the CDR3. CDR3 protein: CASSRLPPLAGANNEQFF. CDR3 nucleotide sequence: TGCGCCAGCAGCCGCCTTCCCCCACTAGCGGGAGCTAACAATGAGCAGTTCTTC.

The chain employs TRBV27 and TRBJ2-7; tentative D call: TRBD1 (6 bases). Germline CDR1 is MNHEY and CDR2 is SMNVEV (reference sequence). The CDR3 has 13 amino acids. V shed 6 bases and J shed 2 bases, with 11 bases lying between them. The CDR3 is CASRGRGAYEQYF. CDR3 bases: TGTGCCAGCAGAGGCAGGGGTGCCTACGAGCAGTACTTC.

The V and J genes are TRBV28 and TRBJ1-1; D unclear. V shed 3 bases and J shed 2 bases, with 10 bases lying between them. The CDR3 extends over 14 amino acids. Looked up from germline, CDR1 is MDHEN and CDR2 is SYDVKM. The CDR3 region is CASSLTHLNTEAFF. CDR3 coding DNA: TGTGCCAGCAGTTTGACGCACCTCAACACTGAAGCTTTCTTT.

V gene TRBV18 combines with J gene TRBJ1-2, with D possibly matching TRBD1 (5 bases). The V gene lost 6 bases and the J gene lost 3 bases, with 14 bases spanning the gap. Germline assignment: CDR1 KGHSH and CDR2 LQKENI. The CDR3 totals 14 residues. In DNA form, the CDR3 reads TGTGCCAGCTCGAGGGTTGTAGGGGACTATGGCTACACCTTC. This encodes CASSRVVGDYGYTF.

V is TRBV7-9 and J is TRBJ2-3; the match to TRBD2 covers 10 bases. The V segment lost 5 bases and the J segment 2 bases; nucleotides outside the gene matches: 10. This CDR3 spans 17 amino acids. The germline gives CDR1 SEHNR, CDR2 FQNEAQ (reference sequence). CDR3 residues: CASSTRWTSGTTDTQYF. The CDR3 DNA reads TGTGCCAGCAGCACACGATGGACTAGCGGCACCACAGATACGCAGTATTTT.

The chain links TRBV29-1 to TRBJ1-1; no clear D. This CDR3 comprises 13 residues. Trimming stripped 5 bases from V and 3 bases from J, with 13 bases between. Germline V gene lookup returns CDR1 SQVTM and CDR2 ANQGSEA. CDR3 coding DNA: TGCAGCGTTAACCGAGCTGATCACACTGAAGCTTTCTTT. It is translated as CSVNRADHTEAFF.

The chain combines TRBV28 with TRBJ2-6; D unclear. The germline CDR1 and CDR2 sequences are MDHEN and SYDVKM. The CDR3 totals 13 residues. Trimming cost V 6 bases and J 4 bases, with 7 bases left between them. CDR3 bases: TGTGCCAGCAGCTTAATGGGGGCCAACGTCCTGACTTTC. Protein product: CASSLMGANVLTF.

Comments on this clone: Other nucleotide sequences from this sample produce the same CDR3. The chain is built from TRBV6-5 and TRBJ2-1; TRBD1 aligns across 8 bases. After removal of 0 bases from V and 3 bases from J, the junction contained 1 base not matched to a gene. The CDR3 spans 15 residues. Germline V gives CDR1 MNHEY, CDR2 SVGAGI. The CDR3 loop is CASSYSGQGYNEQFF. The DNA of the CDR3 is TGTGCCAGCAGTTACTCCGGACAGGGCTACAATGAGCAGTTCTTC.

Worth noting for this clone: Other nucleotide sequences from this sample produce the same CDR3. The genes are TRBV11-2 and TRBJ2-7; the D gene is possibly TRBD2 (5 bases). With 1 base removed from V and 0 bases from J, the gap between germline ends came to 7 bases. The CDR3 is made up of 14 amino acids. Germline-derived CDR1 and CDR2 are SGHAT and FQNNGV. CDR3 sequence: CASSLGLASYEQYF. CDR3 nucleotide sequence: TGTGCCAGCAGCTTAGGGCTAGCCTCCTACGAGCAGTACTTC.

The J gene is TRBJ1-1, the V gene TRBV29-1; 9 bases align to TRBD1. V shed 6 bases and J 2 bases; nucleotides not matched to a gene: 7. Germline V CDR1 and CDR2: SQVTM, ANQGSEA. This CDR3 is built from 14 residues. The CDR3 is CSVGTGRLNTEAFF. CDR3 in DNA: TGCAGCGTCGGGACAGGGAGACTTAACACTGAAGCTTTCTTT. The variable domain in full, completed from reference TRBV29-1 and TRBJ1-1, reads SAVISQKPSRDICQRGTSLTIQCQVDSQVTMMFWYRQQPGQSLTLIATANQGSEATYESGFVIDKFPISRPNLTFSTLTVSNMSPEDSSIYLCSVGTGRLNTEAFFGQGTRLTVV.